The source of this T cell receptor (beta chain) is a study of blood T cell repertoires in COVID-19. Across the whole study: Researchers got acute and convalescent COVID-19 samples from the United States, Italy and Spain.

A few counts support this clone. Per germline, CDR1 LGHNA and CDR2 YNFKEQ. There are 13 residues in the CDR3. The germline V and J ends were trimmed by 0 bases and 7 bases, with 10 bases remaining between them. Sequencing was performed with immunoSEQ multiplex PCR; in TCRdb, only in-frame clones are kept and a portion is missing. The sample carries 150,000 to 200,000 clones, roughly 82% recorded once. This TCR derives from an older woman with COVID-19, enrolled during active disease. The chain is built from TRBV4-2 and TRBJ2-7; the D gene is possibly TRBD1 (5 bases). The sample consisted of peripheral blood. DNA of the CDR3: TGTGCCAGCAGCCAAGATCCAAGGACAGAGCAGTACTTC. Translating it yields CASSQDPRTEQYF.